This TCR beta chain was recovered during a study of CD8 T cells in ankylosing spondylitis listed by TCRdb under 2017. Study-wide context: T cell receptor beta repertoires were profiled in healthy donors and ankylosing spondylitis patients so that disease-linked TCR variants could be found. Peripheral blood was sampled, and synovial fluid was additionally collected from ankylosing spondylitis patients. The full study cohort comprised about 24 ankylosing spondylitis patients and about 110 healthy donors.

Summary of the overall study and its limitations: Some of the motif variants had been reported before in the synovial fluid and blood of reactive arthritis patients, a finding that suggests common disease-initiation mechanisms. The disease-linked clones showed a CD8+ phenotype and occurred at relatively low frequencies in peripheral blood. Blood from ankylosing spondylitis patients appeared to be characterized by a TCR beta motif composed of about eight highly homologous amino acid variants. According to the report, matched synovial fluid samples from ankylosing spondylitis patients were significantly enriched for the disease-linked clones.

The sequencer listed for this sample is Illumina HiSeq 2500. Quantitative 5'-RACE with molecular barcodes was the method used to prepare the TCR beta libraries. As for how the authors treated the data: A new computational method, built on a probabilistic model of VDJ rearrangement, was used to identify disease-linked TCR variants. In-frame beta chains were kept once TCRdb had trimmed the public reads at Q25 with fastp and called clones with MiXCR. Each record represents a unique CDR3 protein, reported with the most common genes and DNA among its rows. These V and J calls derive from TCRdb rather than the authors' analysis. The sample data list about 200,000 distinct CDR3 sequences, and more than 25% of these were observed just once. 5% to 7.5% of the sample belongs to the ten largest clones. This clonotype was seen repeatedly, ten times or more. Its target antigen remains unknown. No much larger clone is present one base from it, and per-base qualities are unavailable.

The CDR3, from cysteine to phenylalanine, totals 14 residues. Just CDR3 DNA is preserved here, 42 bases in frame from base 1. Cut back by 0 bases and 7 bases, the V and J ends lie 10 bases apart. The germline V gene gives CDR1 as MNHEY and CDR2 as SVGAGI. Recombination joined TRBV6-5 with TRBJ2-1; no D gene can be assigned with confidence. The sequencing sample was made of blood, either unsorted or a sorted T cell fraction (not recorded which). This sequence was found in a male donor with ankylosing spondylitis or in good health (not recorded which). The nucleotide sequence is TGTGCCAGCAGTTACTCGGTGACGGATAATGAGCAGTTCTTC. Its coded protein is CASSYSVTDNEQFF.